This T cell receptor beta chain was sequenced for a study of T cell changes during pregnancy in multiple sclerosis. The method was immunoSEQ multiplex PCR; TCRdb's version includes in-frame clones alone and lacks a portion of them. Here the sample spans about 84,000 clones, 85% to 95% being singletons. V was cut by 5 bases and J by 0 bases, with 14 bases left in between. Germline assignment: CDR1 SGHNT and CDR2 YYREEE (reference sequence). This CDR3 has 15 amino acids. The genes are TRBV5-4 and TRBJ2-5, with TRBD2 as a possible D gene (7 bases). The receptor was isolated from a female donor in good health, enrolled as a control in a pregnancy study. The source was peripheral blood, collected in the second trimester of pregnancy. This CDR3 is CASRTSGTNQETQYF. The CDR3 bases are TGTGCCAGCAGAACAAGCGGGACAAACCAAGAGACCCAGTACTTC.